This T cell receptor beta chain was found in a study of regulatory T cells in long-lasting Graves disease. Study-level background: Graves' patients who were just diagnosed had used antithyroid drugs for under 3 months. Study-wide findings and caveats: Persistent disease preferred TRBV28, TRBJ1-2 and TRBJ2-5. It was possible that the small sample size reduced accuracy.

This clonotype occurred a few times. Its antigen is undetermined. With V trimmed by 3 bases and J by 8 bases, 7 bases remained unmatched. The CDR3 has 13 residues. Germline V CDR1 and CDR2: DFQATT, SNEGSKA (reference sequence). Described time point: newly diagnosed GD, antithyroid drugs for less than 3 months. After RNA was extracted from PBMCs, the TCR library was made from it. Staff took around 9 milliliters of peripheral blood and put it into EDTA tubes. Assembly of TCR beta libraries relied on iRepertoire HTBI primers together with Arm-PCR of CDR3 regions. TCRdb reanalysed the multiplex PCR reads using MiXCR and keeps one entry per CDR3 protein. The sample yields 300,000 to 450,000 distinct CDR3 sequences, around 15% seen once.

The rearrangement uses TRBV20-1 and TRBJ2-4; 7 nucleotides align to TRBD1. This receptor was taken from a female donor with Graves disease. The source was peripheral blood mononuclear cells (PBMCs), collected at new diagnosis, from a patient treated with antithyroid drugs. The CDR3 here is CSASRDSGHIQYF. The CDR3 DNA reads TGCAGTGCTAGCAGGGACAGTGGACACATTCAGTACTTC.